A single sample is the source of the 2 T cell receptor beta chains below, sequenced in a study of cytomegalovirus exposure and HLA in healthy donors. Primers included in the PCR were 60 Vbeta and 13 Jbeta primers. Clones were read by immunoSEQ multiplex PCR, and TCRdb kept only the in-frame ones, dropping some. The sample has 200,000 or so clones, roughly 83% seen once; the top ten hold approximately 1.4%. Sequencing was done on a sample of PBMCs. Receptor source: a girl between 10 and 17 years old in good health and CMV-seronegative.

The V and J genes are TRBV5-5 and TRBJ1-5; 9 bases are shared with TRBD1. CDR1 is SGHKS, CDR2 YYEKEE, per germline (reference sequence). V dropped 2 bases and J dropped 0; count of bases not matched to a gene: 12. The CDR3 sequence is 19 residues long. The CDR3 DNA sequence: TGTGCCAGCAGCTTAGTCTTGGGACAGGGCCGATATAGCAATCAGCCCCAGCATTTT. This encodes CASSLVLGQGRYSNQPQHF.

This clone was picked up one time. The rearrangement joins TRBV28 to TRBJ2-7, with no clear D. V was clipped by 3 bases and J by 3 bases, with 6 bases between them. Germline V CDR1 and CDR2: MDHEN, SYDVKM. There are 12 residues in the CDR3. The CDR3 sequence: CASSFAVYEQYF. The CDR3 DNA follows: TGTGCCAGCAGTTTTGCGGTCTACGAGCAGTACTTC.